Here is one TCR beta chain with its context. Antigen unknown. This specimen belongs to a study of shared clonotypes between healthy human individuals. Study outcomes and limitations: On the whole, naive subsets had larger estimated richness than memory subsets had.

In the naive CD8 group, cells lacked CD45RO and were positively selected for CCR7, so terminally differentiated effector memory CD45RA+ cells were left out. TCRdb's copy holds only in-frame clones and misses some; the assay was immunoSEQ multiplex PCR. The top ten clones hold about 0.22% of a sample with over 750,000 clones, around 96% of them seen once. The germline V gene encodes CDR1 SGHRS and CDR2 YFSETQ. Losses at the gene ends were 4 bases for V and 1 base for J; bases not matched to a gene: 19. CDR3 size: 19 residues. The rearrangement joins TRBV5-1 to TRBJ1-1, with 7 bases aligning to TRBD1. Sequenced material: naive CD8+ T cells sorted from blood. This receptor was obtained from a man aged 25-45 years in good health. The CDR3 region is CASSLLGQSPYLRNTEAFF. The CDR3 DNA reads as TGCGCCAGCAGCCTACTGGGACAGTCTCCTTACCTTAGGAACACTGAAGCTTTCTTT.